A single sample gave rise to the 9 T cell receptor beta chains below, sequenced in a study of T cell responses to AZD1222 COVID-19 vaccine. Clones were read by immunoSEQ multiplex PCR, and TCRdb kept only the in-frame ones, dropping some. Here the sample spans about 140,000 clones, 84% being singletons. Source: peripheral blood, taken on day 0 of AZD1222 vaccination. These receptors were taken from an adult in good health.

This clone was seen more than once but under ten times. The chain combines TRBV7-8 with TRBJ1-3; 9 nucleotides line up with TRBD1. With V trimmed by 1 base and J by 0 bases, 1 base remained unmatched. Looked up from germline, CDR1 is SGHVS and CDR2 is FQNEAQ. The CDR3 has 16 residues. The CDR3 protein is CASSLGDRASGNTIYF. The CDR3, as DNA: TGTGCCAGCAGCTTAGGGGACAGGGCCTCTGGAAACACCATATATTTT.

J is TRBJ2-2 and V is TRBV9; TRBD2 agrees at 8 bases. Germline values: CDR1 SGDLS, CDR2 YYNGEE. CDR3 length: 16 residues. V shed 0 bases, J shed 14 bases, and the junction held 15 bases outside the gene matches. In nucleotides, the CDR3 is TGTGCCAGCAGCGTAGCTGGGACGGGGGGGCCCGAGAGCCTGTTTTTT. Amino acid sequence: CASSVAGTGGPESLFF.

This clone has only one observation. This chain connects TRBV2 to TRBJ1-6; D uncertain. Trimming took off 6 bases at V and 9 bases at J, with 9 bases between the two ends. Per germline, CDR1 SNHLY and CDR2 FYNNEI. This CDR3 has 12 residues. CDR3 sequence: CASSGPTSPLHF. CDR3 coding DNA: TGTGCCAGCAGCGGACCGACTTCACCCCTCCACTTT.

The J gene is TRBJ2-5, the V gene TRBV5-4; the D is unclear. V was pared by 7 bases and J by 1 base, with 11 bases between. Germline V gene data show CDR1 as SGHNT and CDR2 as YYREEE (reference sequence). CDR3 length equals 13 residues. CDR3 sequence: CASGVKGQETQYF. The CDR3 DNA is TGTGCCAGCGGGGTGAAGGGCCAAGAGACCCAGTACTTC.

This chain connects TRBV7-2 to TRBJ2-2; D uncertain. V was shortened by 5 bases and J by 7 bases, with 14 bases between the two germline ends. Germline CDR1 SGHTA, CDR2 FQGNSA. The CDR3 contains 14 residues. DNA of the CDR3: TGTGCCAGCAGCGCAGGCAATAGGTTCGGGGAGCTGTTTTTT. It yields the protein CASSAGNRFGELFF.

This chain joins TRBV5-4 and TRBJ1-1; D is ambiguous. Germline V gene sequence: CDR1 SGHNT, CDR2 YYREEE (reference sequence). There are 15 residues in the CDR3. V gave up 0 bases and J gave up 0 bases, with 9 bases separating them. CDR3 sequence (DNA): TGTGCCAGCAGCTTGGCCGGTTCTATGAACACTGAAGCTTTCTTT. Its protein is CASSLAGSMNTEAFF.

The chain couples TRBV5-1 to TRBJ1-1; D possibly corresponds to TRBD1 (6 bases). Trimming left V 0 bases short and J 8 bases short, with 8 bases between. This CDR3 contains 12 residues. Germline loops: CDR1 SGHRS, CDR2 YFSETQ. The CDR3 region has the DNA TGCGCCAGCAGCTTGGACAGGGTAGAAGCTTTCTTT. Its protein is CASSLDRVEAFF.

The rearrangement joins TRBV5-1 to TRBJ2-1; D is ambiguous. This CDR3 is 15 amino acids long. The V and J ends lost 4 bases and 2 bases respectively, with 13 bases between them. Germline V gives CDR1 SGHRS, CDR2 YFSETQ. This CDR3 is CASSPQWSTYNEQFF. Here the CDR3 DNA reads TGCGCCAGCAGCCCTCAGTGGTCCACCTACAATGAGCAGTTCTTC.

The chain has TRBV5-1 and TRBJ1-2; TRBD1 might be the D (5 bases). Trimming took 2 bases from V and 4 from J, leaving 9 bases between them. The CDR3 extends over 13 amino acids. Germline CDR1 and CDR2: SGHRS and YFSETQ. DNA for the CDR3: TGCGCCAGCAGCTTCCAGGGATCCTATGGCTACACCTTC. The encoded protein is CASSFQGSYGYTF. Full variable domain (missing parts from reference TRBV5-1 and TRBJ1-2): KAGVTQTPRYLIKTRGQQVTLSCSPISGHRSVSWYQQTPGQGLQFLFEYFSETQRNKGNFPGRFSGRQFSNSRSEMNVSTLELGDSALYLCASSFQGSYGYTFGSGTRLTVV.